This record covers a single TCR beta chain. Its specificity is not known. This entry comes from a study of cytomegalovirus exposure and HLA in healthy donors. Both 60 Vbeta primers and 13 Jbeta primers went into the PCR. Method: immunoSEQ multiplex PCR; TCRdb's copy keeps in-frame clones and lacks some. Altogether some 130,000 clones are present, approximately 80% being singletons, with the ten largest covering around 2.5%. Notes on the study in general: A previous analysis found most TCR beta V segments productive roughly 87% or roughly 30% of the time. The authors confirmed in vitro that a few CMV-associated chains were specific for CMV antigens. TRBV6-2, TRBV6-3 and other indistinguishable V segments were excluded.

CDR1 is SGDLS, CDR2 YYNGEE, per germline. With 0 bases removed from V and 6 bases from J, the gap between germline ends came to 16 bases. The CDR3 spans 16 residues. This sequence joins TRBV9 and TRBJ1-5; D gene ambiguous. Material: PBMCs. This TCR was recovered from a boy younger than 10 in good health and CMV-seronegative. The CDR3 loop reads CASSVARSAAIQPQHF. CDR3 nucleotide sequence: TGTGCCAGCAGCGTAGCTAGGTCCGCGGCAATTCAGCCCCAGCATTTT.